The clone carrying this T cell receptor beta chain was seen at least ten times. Its antigen is unidentified. The TCRbeta library was prepared with unique molecular identifiers. MiXCR was run by TCRdb on the PCR reads, yielding one entry per CDR3 protein. The table lists 200,000 to 250,000 distinct CDR3 sequences, approximately 10% of them singletons. The CDR3 loop spans 15 amino acids. CDR1 and CDR2 from the germline V gene are MNHEY and SVGAGI. V shed 0 bases and J shed 7 bases, with 12 bases lying between them. This sample stems from a study of T-cell reconstitution after alpha-beta-depleted transplantation in children. Study-wide points: When one year had passed after transplant, most T-cell counts and diversity came from newly produced T cells. Reports say that about two months after transplant, the alpha-beta T cells came out of several hundred graft clones that had expanded.

This clonotype originated in a child less than two years old with acute myeloid leukemia, due to receive a stem cell transplant. V gene TRBV6-5 combines with J gene TRBJ2-2; D possibly corresponds to TRBD2 (6 bases). The starting material was PBMCs, obtained before TCRalphabeta/CD19-depleted stem cell transplant. The CDR3 loop is CASSYSEGRGGELFF. The DNA for the CDR3 is TGTGCCAGCAGTTACTCGGAGGGCCGCGGCGGGGAGCTGTTTTTT.